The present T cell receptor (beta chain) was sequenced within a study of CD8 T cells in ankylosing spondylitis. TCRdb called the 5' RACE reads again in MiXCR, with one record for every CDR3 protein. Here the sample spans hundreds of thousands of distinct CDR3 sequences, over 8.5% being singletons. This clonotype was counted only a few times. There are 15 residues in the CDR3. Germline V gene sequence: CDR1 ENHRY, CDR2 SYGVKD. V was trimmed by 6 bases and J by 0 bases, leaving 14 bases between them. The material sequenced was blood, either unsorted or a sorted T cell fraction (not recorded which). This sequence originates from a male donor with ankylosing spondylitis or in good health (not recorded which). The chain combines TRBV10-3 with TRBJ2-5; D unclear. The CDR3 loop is CAIRGAVQYQETQYF. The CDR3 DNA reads TGTGCCATCAGGGGCGCCGTTCAGTACCAAGAGACCCAGTACTTC.